Listed below are T cell receptor beta chains from one sample, sequenced in a study of cytomegalovirus exposure and HLA in healthy donors. Profiling relied on immunoSEQ multiplex PCR, and the TCRdb table lists in-frame clones only, not all of them. The data contain 200,000 to 250,000 clones, around 85% of them singletons. Sequencing was carried out using PBMCs. The receptors were gathered from a human donor in good health. CDR3s include the opening cysteine and the closing phenylalanine or tryptophan. Fields, in order: J gene, CDR3 length, V gene, D gene, clone size, CDR3 protein. D genes are given only for firm matches. Size values are once, few and many counts, or a class for expanded clones, and some rows have none.

TRBJ2-2,15,TRBV5-1,TRBD1,.,CASSWTGASTGELFF
TRBJ2-6,14,TRBV9,TRBD1,.,CASSAQTGGHVLTF
TRBJ1-2,11,TRBV2,.,few,CASSPLYGYTF
TRBJ2-7,13,TRBV19,.,.,CASSNEPSYEQYF
TRBJ2-7,13,TRBV7-9,.,few,CASSFSTGPEQYF
TRBJ2-5,18,TRBV10-1,TRBD2,.,CASSRPGLAGGGQETQYF
TRBJ2-3,15,TRBV5-1,.,.,CASSPSGGNTDTQYF
TRBJ2-7,15,TRBV2,TRBD2,.,CASSRGASGRYEQYF
TRBJ2-1,16,TRBV15,TRBD2,once,CATSSLTSGAYNEQFF
TRBJ2-1,15,TRBV6-1,TRBD1,.,CASIPGTGTYNEQFF